The next 30 T cell receptor beta chains were all read from a single sample in a study of T-cell memory formation after mild COVID-19. TCRdb analysed the 5' RACE reads with MiXCR anew, one entry per CDR3 protein. The repertoire holds about 200,000 distinct CDR3 sequences, with around 9.5% as singletons. Specimen: PBMCs or a T cell subset sorted from them (not recorded which). Receptors were obtained from a man aged 18 to 35 who had mild COVID-19 (a few samples of this study predate the infection). Cell type and time point are not known.

This clonotype was picked up many times. The V call is TRBV20-1, the J call TRBJ2-1; perhaps TRBD1 as D (5 bases). The CDR3 is 13 residues long. CDR1 and CDR2 from the germline V gene are DFQATT and SNEGSKA (reference sequence). Trimming pared 3 bases from V and 6 bases from J, leaving 12 bases between. The CDR3 here is CSASGRRGNEQFF. CDR3 in DNA: TGCAGTGCTAGTGGACGAAGGGGCAATGAGCAGTTCTTC.

In its sample, this clonotype was seen a few times. This chain connects TRBV7-2 to TRBJ1-6; perhaps TRBD1 as D (5 bases). V was clipped by 3 bases and J by 4 bases, with 19 bases between them. CDR1 is SGHTA, CDR2 FQGNSA, per germline. This CDR3 has 18 amino acids. The CDR3 here is CASSFVRAGDLYNSPLHF. The CDR3 coding sequence is TGTGCCAGCAGCTTCGTAAGGGCGGGGGATTTATATAATTCACCCCTCCACTTT.

The rearrangement uses TRBV4-1 and TRBJ2-3; TRBD2 is a possible D gene (6 bases). Germline CDR1 MGHRA, CDR2 YSYEKL. The CDR3 has 13 amino acids. Trimming stripped 11 bases from V and 3 bases from J, with 15 bases between. The CDR3 protein is CASGRGATDTQYF. The CDR3 bases are TGCGCCTCGGGGCGGGGCGCGACAGATACGCAGTATTTT.

This chain joins TRBV7-9 and TRBJ1-2; TRBD1 matches at 9 bases. The V gene's germline CDR1 is SEHNR and CDR2 FQNEAQ (reference sequence). This CDR3 has 15 residues. V shed 7 bases, J shed 2 bases, and the junction held 8 bases outside the gene matches. In nucleotides, the CDR3 is TGTGCCAGCACCCGTCCCGGGACAGGGAACTATGGCTACACCTTC. It is translated as CASTRPGTGNYGYTF.

This clonotype was detected ten times or more. The genes are TRBV7-3 and TRBJ2-5; 7 bases line up with TRBD2. CDR3 length: 15 residues. V shed 5 bases, J shed 1 base, and the junction held 7 bases outside the gene matches. Germline V gene lookup returns CDR1 SGHTA and CDR2 FQGTGA. CDR3 region: CASSPGLSRQETQYF. The CDR3 DNA follows: TGTGCCAGCAGCCCGGGACTAAGTCGCCAAGAGACCCAGTACTTC. The full variable domain, with the rest looked up from reference TRBV7-3 and TRBJ2-5, is GAGVSQTPSNKVTEKGKYVELRCDPISGHTALYWYRQSLGQGPEFLIYFQGTGAADDSGLPNDRFFAVRPEGSVSTLKIQRTERGDSAVYLCASSPGLSRQETQYFGPGTRLLVL.

The rearrangement links TRBV6-2 or TRBV6-3 to TRBJ1-5; D ambiguous. CDR1 MNHEY and CDR2 SVGEGT come from the germline V gene. V lost 4 bases and J lost 1, with 8 bases in between. This CDR3 region has 14 residues. The CDR3 sequence: CASSSMGSNQPQHF. In DNA, the CDR3 is TGTGCCAGCAGTTCGATGGGGAGCAATCAGCCCCAGCATTTT.

The V call is TRBV7-2, the J call TRBJ2-7; TRBD1 matches at 8 bases. V lost 5 bases, J lost 4 bases, and 10 bases stayed unmatched. The V gene's germline CDR1 is SGHTA and CDR2 FQGNSA. The CDR3 has 15 residues. Written as DNA, the CDR3 is TGTGCCAGCAGCCGACTTGGGGGACAGGAGTACGAGCAGTACTTC. Amino acid sequence: CASSRLGGQEYEQYF.

This clonotype occurred a few times. The V and J genes are TRBV6-6 and TRBJ1-3, with TRBD1 identical over 8 bases. This CDR3 comprises 15 residues. Germline V CDR1 and CDR2: MNHNY, SVGAGI (reference sequence). Trimming took 2 bases from V and 1 from J; bases not matched to a gene: 1. DNA of the CDR3: TGTGCCAGCAGTTACACAGGGGGATCTGGAAACACCATATATTTT. Translation gives CASSYTGGSGNTIYF.

This clonotype was observed a handful of times. This chain uses TRBV12-3 or TRBV12-4 with TRBJ1-1, with 7 bases matching TRBD1. CDR3 length: 19 residues. J gave up 0 bases and V 5 bases, and 18 bases lay outside the gene matches. The CDR3 sequence: CASSHRGHTVSAVNTEAFF. In nucleotides, the CDR3 is TGTGCCAGCAGTCACAGGGGACATACGGTATCGGCTGTGAACACTGAAGCTTTCTTT.

The table lists this clonotype with a few counts. This sequence joins TRBV12-3 or TRBV12-4 and TRBJ1-2; 9 bases agree with TRBD1. The CDR3 covers 15 residues. With V trimmed by 5 bases and J by 2 bases, 6 bases remained unmatched. CDR3 sequence: CASSPPGQGNYGYTF. The CDR3 nucleotides read TGTGCCAGCAGTCCCCCGGGACAGGGAAACTATGGCTACACCTTC.

CDR3 amino acids: CASWAGYGYTF. The CDR3 DNA follows: TGTGCCAGCTGGGCGGGATATGGCTACACCTTC. The chain recombines TRBV6-6 with TRBJ1-2; D unresolved. Germline-derived CDR1 and CDR2 are MNHNY and SVGAGI (reference sequence). This CDR3 is 11 amino acids long. The V and J ends lost 8 bases and 5 bases respectively, with 9 bases between them.

The rearrangement joins TRBV21-1 to TRBJ2-5. TRBV21-1 is a documented pseudogene. The CDR3 contains 13 residues. The CDR3 protein is CASLRTRTETQYF. The CDR3 DNA reads TGTGCCAGCCTAAGGACCAGAACAGAGACCCAGTACTTC.

This clonotype was counted a few times. This rearrangement joins TRBV12-3 or TRBV12-4 to TRBJ2-2, with D possibly matching TRBD2 (5 bases). V shed 6 bases and J shed 0 bases, with 8 bases lying between them. The CDR3 totals 14 residues. CDR3 sequence: CASRGVANTGELFF. The CDR3 DNA sequence: TGTGCCAGCAGGGGAGTAGCGAACACCGGGGAGCTGTTTTTT.

J is TRBJ2-7 and V is TRBV20-1, with TRBD2 identical over 8 bases. Germline trimming cut 3 bases from V and 3 bases from J; bases unmatched to any gene: 4. The length of the CDR3 is 13 residues. Germline V gene data show CDR1 as DFQATT and CDR2 as SNEGSKA (reference sequence). The chain's CDR3 is CSASTGGGYEQYF. CDR3 nucleotides: TGCAGTGCTAGCACGGGGGGGGGCTACGAGCAGTACTTC.

J is TRBJ2-2 and V is TRBV6-1; D unclear. Germline CDR1 is MNHNS and CDR2 is SASEGT. V lost 1 base and J 3 bases, leaving 9 bases between the germline ends. CDR3 length: 15 residues. CDR3 region: CASSEVGIDTGELFF. The CDR3 DNA reads as TGTGCCAGCAGTGAAGTTGGGATAGACACCGGGGAGCTGTTTTTT.

This clonotype was picked up a small number of times. The V gene is TRBV28, the J gene TRBJ1-1; weak D call: TRBD1 (5 bases). The ends were cut back, 2 bases at V and 1 base at J, with 14 bases in the middle. The germline CDR1 and CDR2 sequences are MDHEN and SYDVKM. The CDR3 length is 16 residues. The CDR3 DNA reads as TGTGCCAGCAGTTTAGGGGGGTTACGTTCGAACACTGAAGCTTTCTTT. It is translated as CASSLGGLRSNTEAFF.

In this sample, this clonotype turned up a few times. This rearrangement joins TRBV5-6 to TRBJ1-1; D might be TRBD1 (5 bases). The CDR3 has 13 amino acids. Per the germline V gene, CDR1 is SGHDT and CDR2 is YYEEEE. With 4 bases removed from V and 3 bases from J, the gap between germline ends came to 10 bases. The DNA of the CDR3 is TGTGCCAGCAGCGTGGACATTGACACTGAAGCTTTCTTT. Translating gives CASSVDIDTEAFF.

This clonotype was observed a few times. The chain couples TRBV6-5 to TRBJ1-2, with 7 bases identical to TRBD1. CDR1 is MNHEY and CDR2 is SVGAGI in the germline V gene. The CDR3 length is 14 residues. J gave up 8 bases and V 6 bases, and 12 bases lay outside the gene matches. CDR3 sequence: CASSKTGTAGGYTF. The CDR3 coding sequence is TGTGCCAGCAGCAAGACCGGGACAGCGGGGGGCTACACCTTC.

This clonotype was counted many times. J is TRBJ2-3 and V is TRBV9, with D perhaps matching TRBD1 (5 bases). The CDR3 has 14 residues. The germline V gene has CDR1 SGDLS and CDR2 YYNGEE. V dropped 0 bases and J dropped 3 bases, with 8 bases sitting between them. This CDR3 is CASSVAPGTDTQYF. The CDR3 bases are TGTGCCAGCAGCGTAGCTCCAGGGACAGATACGCAGTATTTT.

This rearrangement joins TRBV5-1 to TRBJ2-7, with D possibly being TRBD1 or TRBD2 (6 bases each). The CDR3 totals 16 residues. V lost 7 bases and J lost 1, with 21 bases in between. In germline, CDR1 is SGHRS, CDR2 YFSETQ. The CDR3 loop reads CASRLGAGQSSYEQYF. As DNA, the CDR3 is TGCGCCAGCCGCCTCGGGGCGGGACAAAGTTCCTACGAGCAGTACTTC.

This clonotype was counted ten times or more. V usage is TRBV5-1 and J usage is TRBJ2-1, with 9 nucleotides matching TRBD1. The V gene's germline CDR1 is SGHRS and CDR2 YFSETQ. The CDR3 has 17 amino acids. J gave up 7 bases and V 4 bases, and 15 bases lay outside the gene matches. CDR3 nucleotide sequence: TGCGCCAGCAGCCCCGGGACAGGGCCTCTCTTGGGGAATGAGCAGTTCTTC. Its translation is CASSPGTGPLLGNEQFF.

The chain recombines TRBV7-8 with TRBJ1-1; D perhaps matches TRBD1 (6 bases). CDR3 length: 15 residues. The germline V gene encodes CDR1 SGHVS and CDR2 FQNEAQ. The germline V and J ends were trimmed by 1 base and 5 bases, with 14 bases remaining between them. DNA for the CDR3: TGTGCCAGCAGCTTAGGGCAGGGGCGGCGAACTGAAGCTTTCTTT. Its protein product is CASSLGQGRRTEAFF.

A few counts support this clonotype. The chain is built from TRBV7-2 and TRBJ2-4; 7 bases match TRBD1. CDR3 size: 14 residues. V was clipped by 0 bases and J by 5 bases; unmatched bases: 1. CDR1 and CDR2 from the germline V gene are SGHTA and FQGNSA. The CDR3 region is CASSLAGGENIQYF. The CDR3 DNA sequence: TGTGCCAGCAGCTTAGCAGGGGGCGAAAACATTCAGTACTTC.

This rearrangement joins TRBV11-2 to TRBJ2-7; TRBD2 matches 9 bases. CDR3 length: 15 residues. Per germline, CDR1 SGHAT and CDR2 FQNNGV. The trim removed 4 bases at V and 4 bases at J, leaving 8 bases unmatched. CDR3 coding DNA: TGTGCCAGCAGCTCCATAGCGGGGGCCGATTACGAGCAGTACTTC. Its protein is CASSSIAGADYEQYF.

V and J are TRBV20-1 and TRBJ1-2; 8 bases are a match to TRBD1. This CDR3 has 14 residues. After removal of 2 bases from V and 3 bases from J, the junction contained 5 bases not matched to a gene. Per germline, CDR1 DFQATT and CDR2 SNEGSKA (reference sequence). The CDR3 sequence: CSARLTGVDYGYTF. DNA for the CDR3: TGCAGTGCTAGACTGACAGGGGTGGACTATGGCTACACCTTC.

V usage is TRBV7-2 and J usage is TRBJ2-3, with 12 bases fitting TRBD2. V lost 2 bases, J lost 3 bases, and 0 bases stayed unmatched. In germline, CDR1 is SGHTA, CDR2 FQGNSA. CDR3 length: 15 amino acids. Written as DNA, the CDR3 is TGTGCCAGCAGCTTAACTAGCGGGGGGACAGATACGCAGTATTTT. Translating it yields CASSLTSGGTDTQYF.

The table lists this clonotype with many counts. The chain couples TRBV2 to TRBJ2-6, with D unclear. The CDR3 loop spans 13 amino acids. The V gene's germline CDR1 is SNHLY and CDR2 FYNNEI. Trimming removed 7 bases from V and 4 bases from J, with 8 bases in between. The CDR3 nucleotides read TGTGCCAGCAATCTGCTGGGGGCCAACGTCCTGACTTTC. This codes for CASNLLGANVLTF.

In nucleotides, the CDR3 is TGTGCCAGCAGTTTATGGGACAGGGGATCAGGAAACACCATATATTTT. Translation gives CASSLWDRGSGNTIYF. The rearrangement uses TRBV28 and TRBJ1-3; TRBD1 matches at 9 bases. The CDR3 spans 16 residues. CDR1 and CDR2 (germline): MDHEN, SYDVKM. The J segment lost 4 bases and the V segment lost 0 bases, leaving 4 bases of the junction unmatched.

The genes are TRBV7-9 and TRBJ2-3, with 11 bases identical to TRBD2. The trim removed 3 bases at V and 5 bases at J, leaving 4 bases unmatched. This CDR3 has 15 residues. Germline V CDR1 and CDR2: SEHNR, FQNEAQ (reference sequence). CDR3 protein: CASSLLAGGRDTQYF. In DNA, the CDR3 is TGTGCCAGCAGCTTGCTAGCGGGGGGAAGAGATACGCAGTATTTT. Full variable domain (remainder filled in from reference TRBV7-9 and TRBJ2-3): DTGVSQNPRHKITKRGQNVTFRCDPISEHNRLYWYRQTLGQGPEFLTYFQNEAQLEKSRLLSDRFSAERPKGSFSTLEIQRTEQGDSAMYLCASSLLAGGRDTQYFGPGTRLTVL.

This clonotype was counted a few times. The chain carries TRBV25-1 and TRBJ2-5; a weak D match, TRBD2 (6 bases). CDR1 is MGHDK and CDR2 is SYGVNS in the germline V gene. The CDR3 is 14 amino acids. Trimming took off 6 bases at V and 5 bases at J, with 16 bases between the two ends. CDR3 protein: CASRERVAGETQYF. The CDR3 region has the DNA TGTGCCAGCAGAGAGCGGGTAGCTGGGGAGACCCAGTACTTC.